What follows are 22 T cell receptor beta chains derived from one specimen sequenced in a study of T cell changes during pregnancy in multiple sclerosis. The repertoire was sequenced with immunoSEQ multiplex PCR; TCRdb's copy has only in-frame clones and lacks some. The table shows 40,000 to 60,000 clones, with 85% to 95% occurring only once. The sequenced sample was CD8+ T cells from peripheral blood mononuclear cells, obtained before pregnancy. These receptors were obtained from a female donor with multiple sclerosis, enrolled in a pregnancy study.

The chain employs TRBV14 and TRBJ2-7; TRBD1 matches 9 bases. CDR1 is SGHDN and CDR2 is FVKESK in the germline V gene. The CDR3 loop spans 15 amino acids. V dropped 1 base and J dropped 3; count of bases not matched to a gene: 4. As DNA, the CDR3 is TGTGCCAGCAGCCAAGGGACAGGGGACTTCTACGAGCAGTACTTC. Translated: CASSQGTGDFYEQYF.

The gene calls are TRBV18 and TRBJ2-7; the D is unclear. Germline CDR1 is KGHSH and CDR2 is LQKENI. V shed 1 base and J shed 0 bases, with 10 bases lying between them. This CDR3 has 15 amino acids. In DNA form, the CDR3 reads TGTGCCAGCTCACCACGGGCAGTAAGCTCCTACGAGCAGTACTTC. Protein: CASSPRAVSSYEQYF.

The chain is built from TRBV2 and TRBJ2-1, with 7 bases fitting TRBD2. CDR1 is SNHLY, CDR2 FYNNEI, per germline. J lost 3 bases, V lost 5 bases, and 4 bases had no gene match. This CDR3 comprises 14 residues. The CDR3 nucleotides are TGTGCCAGCAGTAGAGCGGGGCTCTACAATGAGCAGTTCTTC. Its protein product is CASSRAGLYNEQFF. The whole variable domain, filled in from reference TRBV2 and TRBJ2-1, reads EPEVTQTPSHQVTQMGQEVILRCVPISNHLYFYWYRQILGQKVEFLVSFYNNEISEKSEIFDDQFSVERPDGSNFTLKIRSTKLEDSAMYFCASSRAGLYNEQFFGPGTRLTVL.

This rearrangement joins TRBV14 to TRBJ2-1; 9 bases fit TRBD2. V was pared by 0 bases and J by 10 bases, with 19 bases of the junction left unmatched. CDR1 and CDR2 from the germline V gene are SGHDN and FVKESK. The CDR3 runs 19 residues. CDR3: CASSQDLMDEREAGEEQFF. The CDR3 coding sequence is TGTGCCAGCAGCCAAGATTTGATGGATGAGCGGGAGGCCGGAGAGGAGCAGTTCTTC. Complete variable domain (other parts from reference TRBV14 and TRBJ2-1): EAGVTQFPSHSVIEKGQTVTLRCDPISGHDNLYWYRRVMGKEIKFLLHFVKESKQDESGMPNNRFLAERTGGTYSTLKVQPAELEDSGVYFCASSQDLMDEREAGEEQFFGPGTRLTVL.

The genes are TRBV13 and TRBJ2-7; a weak D match, TRBD2 (6 bases). V was cut by 1 base and J by 2 bases, with 12 bases left in between. The CDR3 extends over 15 amino acids. The germline gives CDR1 PRHDT, CDR2 FYEKMQ (reference sequence). The CDR3 loop reads CASSLVSLATYEQYF. CDR3 bases: TGTGCCAGCAGCTTAGTTTCTCTAGCGACCTACGAGCAGTACTTC.

The V and J genes are TRBV28 and TRBJ2-2, with D tentatively TRBD2 (5 bases). This CDR3 comprises 16 residues. V was trimmed by 0 bases and J by 4 bases, leaving 12 bases between them. CDR1 is MDHEN, CDR2 SYDVKM, per germline. CDR3 coding DNA: TGTGCCAGCAGTTTATGGGGTAGCGAGGGCACCGGGGAGCTGTTTTTT. Protein: CASSLWGSEGTGELFF.

This chain links TRBV30 with TRBJ2-1; 13 nucleotides align to TRBD2. Germline assignment: CDR1 GTSNPN and CDR2 SVGIG (reference sequence). This CDR3 spans 15 amino acids. Losses at the gene ends were 3 bases for V and 4 bases for J; bases not matched to a gene: 3. The CDR3: CAWSPGLAGYNEQFF. The CDR3 DNA reads as TGTGCCTGGAGCCCGGGACTAGCGGGGTACAATGAGCAGTTCTTC.

CDR3 amino acids: CASSALAGGQETQYF. In nucleotides, the CDR3 is TGTGCCAGCAGTGCACTAGCGGGAGGCCAAGAGACCCAGTACTTC. V gene TRBV6-1 combines with J gene TRBJ2-5; 12 nucleotides agree with TRBD2. With 4 bases clipped from V and 1 base from J, the junction kept 1 base outside the gene matches. CDR1 is MNHNS, CDR2 SASEGT, per germline. This CDR3 is built from 15 residues.

The genes are TRBV6-4 and TRBJ2-2; D is unresolved. The length of the CDR3 is 14 residues. Germline-derived CDR1 and CDR2 are MRHNA and SNTAGT. V lost 4 bases and J lost 4, with 10 bases in between. The CDR3 DNA is TGTGCCAGCAGTGTCGCGGCAAGCACCGGGGAGCTGTTTTTT. It translates to CASSVAASTGELFF.

The V and J genes are TRBV28 and TRBJ2-1; D is ambiguous. This CDR3 region has 14 residues. CDR1 MDHEN and CDR2 SYDVKM come from the germline V gene. V was shortened by 3 bases and J by 3 bases, with 9 bases between the two germline ends. CDR3 sequence reads: CASSLTAGYNEQFF. The CDR3 DNA reads TGTGCCAGCAGTTTGACGGCAGGCTACAATGAGCAGTTCTTC.

The table lists this clone with a count of one. The chain has TRBV27 and TRBJ2-2, with D tentatively TRBD2 (5 bases). V was trimmed by 7 bases and J by 5 bases, leaving 14 bases between them. The germline CDR1 and CDR2 sequences are MNHEY and SMNVEV (reference sequence). CDR3 length: 14 amino acids. Here the CDR3 reads CASTPGGGTGELFF. The DNA for the CDR3 is TGTGCCAGCACCCCTGGAGGTGGTACCGGGGAGCTGTTTTTT.

The V and J genes are TRBV4-3 and TRBJ2-7; 7 nucleotides match TRBD2. Germline V lookup: CDR1 LGHNA, CDR2 YSLEER. This CDR3 region has 16 residues. Trimming at V came to 0 bases and at J to 3 bases, leaving 8 bases not matched to a gene. CDR3 sequence reads: CASSQDRPSGYYEQYF. In DNA, the CDR3 is TGCGCCAGCAGCCAAGATCGCCCTAGCGGTTACTACGAGCAGTACTTC.

The chain links TRBV19 to TRBJ1-1, with 10 positions matching TRBD1. This CDR3 has 14 amino acids. Germline CDR1 reads LNHDA; CDR2 reads SQIVND (reference sequence). Losses at the gene ends were 6 bases for V and 5 bases for J; bases not matched to a gene: 6. This chain's CDR3 is CASSSTGGGTEAFF. In DNA, the CDR3 is TGTGCCAGTAGCTCGACAGGGGGCGGAACTGAAGCTTTCTTT.

This chain joins TRBV4-3 and TRBJ1-4; D gene unclear. V gave up 4 bases and J gave up 1 base, with 22 bases separating them. The CDR3 is 19 amino acids. CDR1 and CDR2 from the germline V gene are LGHNA and YSLEER. The CDR3 is CASSPIAVSDGGTNEKLFF. The CDR3 DNA sequence: TGCGCCAGCAGCCCCATCGCGGTGTCTGACGGTGGAACTAATGAAAAACTGTTTTTT.

This sequence joins TRBV10-2 and TRBJ2-3, with 15 nucleotides matching TRBD2. The V gene end was trimmed by 8 bases and the J gene end by 1 base; junction bases not matched to a gene: 13. The CDR3 loop spans 19 amino acids. Germline V lookup: CDR1 WSHSY, CDR2 SAAADI. The CDR3 region is CASSRTSGRVPLGTDTQYF. In DNA, the CDR3 is TGCGCCAGCTCGAGGACTAGCGGGAGGGTCCCGCTCGGCACAGATACGCAGTATTTT.

V gene TRBV9 combines with J gene TRBJ2-2; D is possibly TRBD2 (6 bases). The CDR3 totals 12 residues. The germline CDR1 and CDR2 sequences are SGDLS and YYNGEE. The ends were cut back, 7 bases at V and 6 bases at J, with 10 bases in the middle. The CDR3 DNA sequence: TGTGCCAGCGAGGGAGGTGCCGGGGAGCTGTTTTTT. It codes for CASEGGAGELFF.

The chain links TRBV9 to TRBJ2-1; D not certain. The CDR3 length is 16 residues. Germline values: CDR1 SGDLS, CDR2 YYNGEE. V lost 2 bases and J 5 bases, leaving 17 bases between the germline ends. CDR3 loop: CASSVAQITVDNEQFF. The CDR3 bases are TGTGCCAGCAGCGTCGCCCAAATTACAGTTGACAATGAGCAGTTCTTC. Full variable domain (rest looked up from reference TRBV9 and TRBJ2-1): DSGVTQTPKHLITATGQRVTLRCSPRSGDLSVYWYQQSLDQGLQFLIQYYNGEERAKGNILERFSAQQFPDLHSELNLSSLELGDSALYFCASSVAQITVDNEQFFGPGTRLTVL.

CDR3: CASSLSGSRSVTDTQYF. CDR3 sequence (DNA): TGTGCCAGCAGCTTATCCGGTTCGCGCTCCGTCACAGATACGCAGTATTTT. The chain recombines TRBV7-2 with TRBJ2-3; D uncertain. V dropped 2 bases and J dropped 2 bases, with 17 bases sitting between them. The CDR3 totals 17 residues. Per germline, CDR1 SGHTA and CDR2 FQGNSA.

This clone appeared once. The rearrangement uses TRBV5-6 and TRBJ2-1; 10 bases match TRBD1. This CDR3 region has 16 residues. The V segment lost 4 bases and the J segment 9 bases; nucleotides outside the gene matches: 13. The germline CDR1 and CDR2 sequences are SGHDT and YYEEEE. CDR3 in amino acids: CASSEMDRGDSGEQFF. In nucleotides, the CDR3 is TGTGCCAGCAGCGAAATGGACAGGGGGGATTCGGGTGAGCAGTTCTTC.

The V call is TRBV7-3, the J call TRBJ2-7; D perhaps matches TRBD2 (6 bases). The CDR3 runs to 13 residues. Trimming pared 5 bases from V and 2 bases from J, leaving 10 bases between. Looked up from germline, CDR1 is SGHTA and CDR2 is FQGTGA. CDR3 protein: CASSRGGAYEQYF. As DNA, the CDR3 is TGTGCCAGCAGCCGCGGCGGGGCCTACGAGCAGTACTTC.

The chain couples TRBV4-1 to TRBJ2-7, with D maybe TRBD1 (6 bases). Germline CDR1 reads MGHRA; CDR2 reads YSYEKL. The CDR3 is made up of 14 amino acids. Trimming removed 1 base at V and 4 bases at J, with 11 bases between. The CDR3 nucleotides are TGCGCCAGCAGCCAAGCTCGGACAGAGTACGAGCAGTACTTC. Translation: CASSQARTEYEQYF.

The J gene is TRBJ2-3, the V gene TRBV4-1, with a possible D match to TRBD2 (6 bases). The CDR3 length is 15 residues. The V and J ends lost 4 bases and 1 base respectively, with 12 bases between them. Germline CDR1 MGHRA, CDR2 YSYEKL. The CDR3 is CASSPGWGGTDTQYF. The CDR3 DNA follows: TGCGCCAGCAGCCCAGGGTGGGGGGGCACAGATACGCAGTATTTT.